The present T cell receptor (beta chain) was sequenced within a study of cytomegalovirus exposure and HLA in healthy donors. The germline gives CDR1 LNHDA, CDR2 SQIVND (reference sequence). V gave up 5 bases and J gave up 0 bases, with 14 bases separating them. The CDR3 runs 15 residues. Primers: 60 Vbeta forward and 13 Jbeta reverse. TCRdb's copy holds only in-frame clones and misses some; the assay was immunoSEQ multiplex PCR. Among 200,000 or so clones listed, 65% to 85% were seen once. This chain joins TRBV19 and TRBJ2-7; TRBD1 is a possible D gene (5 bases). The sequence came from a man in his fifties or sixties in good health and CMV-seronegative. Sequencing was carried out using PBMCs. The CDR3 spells CASSWGSSSSYEQYF. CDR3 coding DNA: TGTGCCAGTAGTTGGGGCAGTTCTAGCTCCTACGAGCAGTACTTC.